These 12 T cell receptor beta chains were sequenced from one sample in a study of OX40 agonist ivuxolimab in advanced cancers. This table comes from immunoSEQ multiplex PCR, and its TCRdb copy is limited to in-frame clones, with some not included. This table has about 76,000 clones, around 80% appearing once. The input for sequencing was CD4+ or CD8+ T cells sorted from blood, taken in a trial of the OX40 agonist ivuxolimab. The receptors originated from an adult with an advanced solid tumor such as melanoma, head and neck, liver or kidney cancer.

In the case of this clone: This sample also contains other DNA sequences that code for the same CDR3. The chain combines TRBV19 with TRBJ2-3; D is unclear. This CDR3 contains 13 residues. V was clipped by 1 base and J by 6 bases, with 8 bases between them. Germline CDR1 and CDR2: LNHDA and SQIVND (reference sequence). The CDR3 sequence: CASSIGLLDTQYF. The CDR3 DNA follows: TGTGCCAGTAGTATAGGTCTCCTGGATACGCAGTATTTT.

This clone was seen only once. The chain links TRBV28 to TRBJ2-5; unclear D gene. Germline V gene data show CDR1 as MDHEN and CDR2 as SYDVKM. CDR3 length equals 11 residues. The CDR3 DNA sequence: TGTGCGACCCGCCCCCAAGAGACCCAGTACTTC. Protein: CATRPQETQYF.

V gene TRBV7-2 combines with J gene TRBJ2-6, with D perhaps assigned TRBD1 or TRBD2 (5 bases each). V was pared by 5 bases and J by 3 bases, with 23 bases between. The CDR3 is 19 amino acids. The germline CDR1 and CDR2 sequences are SGHTA and FQGNSA. The CDR3 DNA follows: TGTGCCAGCAGCCCAAAGCAGGCAGGGACGTTTATTGGGGCCAACGTCCTGACTTTC. Protein sequence: CASSPKQAGTFIGANVLTF.

The rearrangement joins TRBV7-3 to TRBJ2-7; unclear D gene. The CDR3 contains 13 residues. Germline lookup yields CDR1 SGHTA and CDR2 FQGTGA. The ends were cut back, 2 bases at V and 3 bases at J, with 8 bases in the middle. CDR3 sequence (DNA): TGTGCCAGCAGCTTAGGACGGTACTACGAGCAGTACTTC. It encodes CASSLGRYYEQYF.

This chain connects TRBV30 to TRBJ1-4, with TRBD1 as a possible D gene (5 bases). Deletions cut 0 bases from V and 3 bases from J, with 11 bases between. This CDR3 comprises 15 residues. Germline V gene data show CDR1 as GTSNPN and CDR2 as SVGIG (reference sequence). The CDR3 DNA is TGTGCCTGGAGTGTACGAAGGGGATCTAATGAAAAACTGTTTTTT. Translating it yields CAWSVRRGSNEKLFF.

CDR3 sequence (DNA): TGTGCCAGCAGCCAAGCGGTCAGCTCCTACGAGCAGTACTTC. Amino acid sequence: CASSQAVSSYEQYF. The chain combines TRBV4-2 with TRBJ2-7; no definite D call. The V gene's germline CDR1 is LGHNA and CDR2 YNFKEQ. Trimming pared 1 base from V and 0 bases from J, leaving 7 bases between. The CDR3 loop spans 14 amino acids.

The gene calls are TRBV28 and TRBJ2-3; D possibly corresponds to TRBD2 (6 bases). Germline V CDR1 and CDR2: MDHEN, SYDVKM. The CDR3 has 17 residues. Trimming cost V 6 bases and J 0 bases, with 19 bases left between them. CDR3 in DNA: TGTGCCAGCAGCCCCAAATGGAGGGTGGTTAGCACAGATACGCAGTATTTT. Its translation: CASSPKWRVVSTDTQYF.

The gene calls are TRBV9 and TRBJ2-1, with 11 bases aligning to TRBD2. Germline V CDR1 and CDR2: SGDLS, YYNGEE. The V segment lost 4 bases and the J segment 5 bases; nucleotides outside the gene matches: 17. This CDR3 has 19 amino acids. CDR3 sequence reads: CASSKGVGLAGGPDNEQFF. DNA of the CDR3: TGTGCCAGCAGCAAAGGGGTCGGGCTAGCGGGGGGTCCCGACAATGAGCAGTTCTTC.

The chain has TRBV27 and TRBJ2-1; the D gene is possibly TRBD1 (6 bases). The CDR3 is 15 amino acids. Per germline, CDR1 MNHEY and CDR2 SMNVEV (reference sequence). Trimming shortened V by 0 bases and J by 14 bases, and 20 bases separated the two germline ends. The CDR3 region is CASSLSSGIGGRKFF. The CDR3 DNA follows: TGTGCCAGCAGTTTATCTTCTGGGATAGGGGGACGTAAGTTCTTC.

The chain recombines TRBV7-9 with TRBJ1-2; D remains ambiguous. CDR3 length: 16 residues. The germline gives CDR1 SEHNR, CDR2 FQNEAQ (reference sequence). Deletions cut 1 base from V and 2 bases from J, with 14 bases between. CDR3 coding DNA: TGTGCCAGCAGCTTAGGGGCCCCTCGGGAAAACTATGGCTACACCTTC. Protein sequence: CASSLGAPRENYGYTF.

The rearrangement uses TRBV21-1 and TRBJ1-4; the table's D gene call, TRBD1, was not cross checked with the DNA. TRBV21-1 is assigned pseudogene status. The CDR3 is made up of 15 amino acids. The CDR3 DNA reads as TGTGCCAGCAGCAACCCGGGACACGAAAATGAAAAACTGTTTTTT. Its translation: CASSNPGHENEKLFF.

In DNA, the CDR3 is TGTGCCAGCAGACTAGCGGGGGTAAGCACAGATACGCAGTATTTT. Its protein is CASRLAGVSTDTQYF. This chain uses TRBV28 with TRBJ2-3, with 11 bases lining up with TRBD2. The CDR3 spans 15 residues. Trimming took 6 bases from V and 0 from J; bases not matched to a gene: 2. Germline V gene sequence: CDR1 MDHEN, CDR2 SYDVKM. The whole variable domain, remainder taken from reference TRBV28 and TRBJ2-3, is DVKVTQSSRYLVKRTGEKVFLECVQDMDHENMFWYRQDPGLGLRLIYFSYDVKMKEKGDIPEGYSVSREKKERFSLILESASTNQTSMYLCASRLAGVSTDTQYFGPGTRLTVL.